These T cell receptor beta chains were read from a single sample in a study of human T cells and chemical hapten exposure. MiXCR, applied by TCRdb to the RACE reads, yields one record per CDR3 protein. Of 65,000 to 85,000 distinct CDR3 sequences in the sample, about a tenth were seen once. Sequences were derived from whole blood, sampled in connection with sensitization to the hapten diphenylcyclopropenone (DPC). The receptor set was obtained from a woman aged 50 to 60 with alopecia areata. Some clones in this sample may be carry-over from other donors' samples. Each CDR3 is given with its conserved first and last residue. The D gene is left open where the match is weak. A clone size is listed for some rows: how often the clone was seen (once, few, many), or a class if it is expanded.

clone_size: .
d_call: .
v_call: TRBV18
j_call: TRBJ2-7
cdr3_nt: TGTGCCAGCTCTCCCAAGGCCCCGGGGGACGAGCAGTACTTC
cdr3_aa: CASSPKAPGDEQYF

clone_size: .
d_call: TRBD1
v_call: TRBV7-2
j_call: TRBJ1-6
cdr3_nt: TGTGCCAGCAGCTTAGACCCTACAGGAGGAGGGGGCTCGGGCTCACCCCTCCACTTT
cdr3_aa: CASSLDPTGGGGSGSPLHF

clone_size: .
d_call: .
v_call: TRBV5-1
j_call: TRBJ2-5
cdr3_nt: TGCGCCAGCAGCTTCGGACCCCAAGAGACCCAGTACTTC
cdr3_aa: CASSFGPQETQYF

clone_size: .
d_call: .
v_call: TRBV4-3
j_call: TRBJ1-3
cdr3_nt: TGCGCCAGCAGCCAGGAAGGAGTGATCTCTGGAAACACCATATATTTT
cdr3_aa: CASSQEGVISGNTIYF

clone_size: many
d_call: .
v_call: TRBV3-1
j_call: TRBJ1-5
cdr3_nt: TGTGCCAGCAGCCAAGATAAGGGGGGTCAGCCCCAGCATTTT
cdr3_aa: CASSQDKGGQPQHF

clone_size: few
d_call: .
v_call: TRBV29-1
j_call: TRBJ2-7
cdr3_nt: TGCAGCGCCGTCCGGGGCAGTCTCCCCGAGCAGTACTTC
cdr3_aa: CSAVRGSLPEQYF

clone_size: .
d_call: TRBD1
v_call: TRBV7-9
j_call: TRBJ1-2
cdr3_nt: TGTGCCAGCAGCTTTGGGACAGCGTTTAACTATGGCTACACCTTC
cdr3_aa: CASSFGTAFNYGYTF

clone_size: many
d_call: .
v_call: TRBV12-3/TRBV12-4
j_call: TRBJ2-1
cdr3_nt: TGTGCCAGCAGTTTAGGTATCAATGAGCAGTTCTTC
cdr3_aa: CASSLGINEQFF

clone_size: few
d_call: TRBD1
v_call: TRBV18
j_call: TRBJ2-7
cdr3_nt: TGTGCCAGCTCATTTAGGACAGGGGGGGCCGTGGACGAGCAGTACTTC
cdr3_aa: CASSFRTGGAVDEQYF

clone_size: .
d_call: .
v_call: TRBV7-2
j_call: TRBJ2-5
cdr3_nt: TGTGCCAGCAGCTCCACAGGTTACCAAGAGACCCAGTACTTC
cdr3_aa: CASSSTGYQETQYF

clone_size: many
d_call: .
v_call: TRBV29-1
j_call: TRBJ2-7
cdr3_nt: TGCAGCGTAGCAGCGAGCTCCTACGAGCAGTACTTC
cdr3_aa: CSVAASSYEQYF

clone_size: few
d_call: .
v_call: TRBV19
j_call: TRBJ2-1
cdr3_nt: TGTGCCAGTAGTATCCGGGACCCCCTTTACGATGAGCAGTTCTTC
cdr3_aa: CASSIRDPLYDEQFF

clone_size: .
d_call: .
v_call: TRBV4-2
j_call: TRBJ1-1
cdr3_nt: TGTGCCAGCAGCCAAGAAAAGGGTATTGGGAGTGAAGCTTTCTTT
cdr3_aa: CASSQEKGIGSEAFF

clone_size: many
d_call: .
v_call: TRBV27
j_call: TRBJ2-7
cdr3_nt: TGTGCCAGCAGCTGGGGCAGCTCCTACGAGCAGTACTTC
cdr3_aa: CASSWGSSYEQYF

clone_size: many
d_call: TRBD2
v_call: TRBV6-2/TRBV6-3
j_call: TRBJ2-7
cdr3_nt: TGTGCCAGCAGTTACTCCTTGACTAGCGGGAGTTACGAGCAGTACTTC
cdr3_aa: CASSYSLTSGSYEQYF

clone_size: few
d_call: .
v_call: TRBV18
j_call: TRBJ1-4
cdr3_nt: TGTGCCAGCTCACCATCCAGGGACGATGAAAAACTGTTTTTT
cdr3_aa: CASSPSRDDEKLFF

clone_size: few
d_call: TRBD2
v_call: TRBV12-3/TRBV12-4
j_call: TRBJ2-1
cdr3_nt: TGTGCCAGCAAACAGCGGGAGGGCTCCTACAATGAGCAGTTCTTC
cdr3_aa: CASKQREGSYNEQFF

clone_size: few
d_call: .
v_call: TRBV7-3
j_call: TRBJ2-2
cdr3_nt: TGTGCCAGCAGCGCCCGGAACACCGGGGAGCTGTTTTTT
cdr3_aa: CASSARNTGELFF

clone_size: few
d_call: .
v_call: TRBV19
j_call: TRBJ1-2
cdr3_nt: TGTGCCAGTAGTATAGATAGAGGGCCTCACTATGGCTACACCTTC
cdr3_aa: CASSIDRGPHYGYTF

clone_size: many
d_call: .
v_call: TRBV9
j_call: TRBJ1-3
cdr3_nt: TGTGCCAGCAGCGCCGCCCGGTCCTCTGGAAACACCATATATTTT
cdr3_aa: CASSAARSSGNTIYF

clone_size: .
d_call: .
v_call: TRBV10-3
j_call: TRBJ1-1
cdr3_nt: TGTGCCATCAGGGAACTGAACTTGAACACTGAAGCTTTCTTT
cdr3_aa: CAIRELNLNTEAFF

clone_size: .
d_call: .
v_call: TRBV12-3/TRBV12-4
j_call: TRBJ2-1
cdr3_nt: TGTGCCAGCAGTTTTACCGATGAGCAGTTCTTC
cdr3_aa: CASSFTDEQFF

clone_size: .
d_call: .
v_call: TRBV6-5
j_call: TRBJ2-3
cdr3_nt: TGTGCCACCCTGAGCGCAGATACGCAGTATTTT
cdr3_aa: CATLSADTQYF

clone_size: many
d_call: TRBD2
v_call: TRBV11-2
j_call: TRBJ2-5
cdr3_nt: TGTGCCAGCAGCCAGGGACTAGCGGGAAGACAAGAGACCCAGTACTTC
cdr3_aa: CASSQGLAGRQETQYF

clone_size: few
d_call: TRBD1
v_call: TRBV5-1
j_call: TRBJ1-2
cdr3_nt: TGCGCCAGCACCCCCGGGACAGGGACGGAAGGCTACACCTTC
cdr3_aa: CASTPGTGTEGYTF

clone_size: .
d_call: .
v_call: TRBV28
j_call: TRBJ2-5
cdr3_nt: TGTGCCAGCAGTTTGAAGACGGGGTCTACCCGGCCTGGCCAGTACTTC
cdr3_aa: CASSLKTGSTRPGQYF

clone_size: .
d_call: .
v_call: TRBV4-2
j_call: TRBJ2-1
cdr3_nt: TGTGCCAGCAGCCCCCTCCCAGGGAGCTCCTACAATGAGCAGTTCTTC
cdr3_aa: CASSPLPGSSYNEQFF

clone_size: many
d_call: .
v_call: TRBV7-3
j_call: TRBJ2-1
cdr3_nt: TGTGCCAGCAGCTTAACGCCCCGGTCCGATGAGCAGTTCTTC
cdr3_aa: CASSLTPRSDEQFF

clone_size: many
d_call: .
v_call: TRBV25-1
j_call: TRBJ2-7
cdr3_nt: TGTGCCAGCAGTGAAGACGTTTGGACTCCTGCGAGACACGAGCAGTACTTC
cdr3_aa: CASSEDVWTPARHEQYF

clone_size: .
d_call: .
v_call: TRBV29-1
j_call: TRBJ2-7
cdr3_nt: TGCAGCGTTCAGGCCGGTGGGAGTTTCGAGCAGTACTTC
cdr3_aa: CSVQAGGSFEQYF

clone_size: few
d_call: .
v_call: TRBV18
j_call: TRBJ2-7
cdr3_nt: TGTGCCAGCTCACCGGACGGAAACTACGAGCAGTACTTC
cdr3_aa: CASSPDGNYEQYF

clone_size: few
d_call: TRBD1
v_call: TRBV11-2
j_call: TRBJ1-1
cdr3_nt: TGTGCCAGCAGCTCTCTCACAGGGGTGAAGGGAGCTTTCTTT
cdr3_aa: CASSSLTGVKGAFF

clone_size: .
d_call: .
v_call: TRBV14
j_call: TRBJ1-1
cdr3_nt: TGTGCCAGCAGCCATTCCCGGATCGGGGGGAACACTGAAGCTTTCTTT
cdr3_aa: CASSHSRIGGNTEAFF

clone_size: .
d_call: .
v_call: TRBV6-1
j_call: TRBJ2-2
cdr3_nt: TGTGCCAGCAGTGAGTCAGCGGGCCTGAACACCGGGGAGCTGTTTTTT
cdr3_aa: CASSESAGLNTGELFF

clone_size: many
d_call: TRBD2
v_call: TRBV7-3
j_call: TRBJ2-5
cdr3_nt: TGTGCCAGCAGCAAGATAGCGGGAGTAGATGAGACCCAGTACTTC
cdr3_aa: CASSKIAGVDETQYF

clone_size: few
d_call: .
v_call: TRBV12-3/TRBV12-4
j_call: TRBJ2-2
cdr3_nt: TGTGCCAGCAGTCGGGACTCCCACACCGGGGAGCTGTTTTTT
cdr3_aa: CASSRDSHTGELFF

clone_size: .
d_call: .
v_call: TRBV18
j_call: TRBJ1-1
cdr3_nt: TGTGCCAGCTCACCACGAATCGCAGATGAAGCTTTCTTT
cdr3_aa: CASSPRIADEAFF

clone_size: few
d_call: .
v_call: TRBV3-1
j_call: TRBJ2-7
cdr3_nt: TGTGCCAGCAGCCAAAGGCCTTCCGAGCAGTACTTC
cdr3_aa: CASSQRPSEQYF

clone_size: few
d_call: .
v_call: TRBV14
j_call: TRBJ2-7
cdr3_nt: TGTGCCAGCAGCCGCCAGGTAATCGACGAGCAGTACTTC
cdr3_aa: CASSRQVIDEQYF

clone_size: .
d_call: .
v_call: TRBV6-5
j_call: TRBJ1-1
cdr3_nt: TGTGCCAGCAGTTACCTTATACAAGGTCTCGAAGCTTTCTTT
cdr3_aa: CASSYLIQGLEAFF

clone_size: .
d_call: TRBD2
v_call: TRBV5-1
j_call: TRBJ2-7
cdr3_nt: TGCGCCAGCATGGATAGCGGGAGGGCGCACGAGCAGTACTTC
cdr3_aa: CASMDSGRAHEQYF

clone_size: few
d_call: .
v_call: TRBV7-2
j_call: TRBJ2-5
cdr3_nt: TGTGCCAGCAGCTCCCCCCCAAGGGGCACCCAGTACTTC
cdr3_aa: CASSSPPRGTQYF